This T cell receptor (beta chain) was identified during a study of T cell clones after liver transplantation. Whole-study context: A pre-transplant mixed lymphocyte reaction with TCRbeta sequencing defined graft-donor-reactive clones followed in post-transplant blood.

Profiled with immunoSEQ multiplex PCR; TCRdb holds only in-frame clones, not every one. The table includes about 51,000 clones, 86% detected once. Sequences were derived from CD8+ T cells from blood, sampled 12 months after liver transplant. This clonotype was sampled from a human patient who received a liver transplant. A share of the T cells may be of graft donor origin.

The CDR3 nucleotides are TGTGCCAGCTCACCGGGGACAAGCCTTAACTATGGCTACACCTTC. Its protein is CASSPGTSLNYGYTF. V and J are TRBV18 and TRBJ1-2; TRBD1 is a possible D gene (6 bases). Germline assignment: CDR1 KGHSH and CDR2 LQKENI. Trimming took 3 bases from V and 1 from J, leaving 12 bases between them. The CDR3 runs to 15 residues.